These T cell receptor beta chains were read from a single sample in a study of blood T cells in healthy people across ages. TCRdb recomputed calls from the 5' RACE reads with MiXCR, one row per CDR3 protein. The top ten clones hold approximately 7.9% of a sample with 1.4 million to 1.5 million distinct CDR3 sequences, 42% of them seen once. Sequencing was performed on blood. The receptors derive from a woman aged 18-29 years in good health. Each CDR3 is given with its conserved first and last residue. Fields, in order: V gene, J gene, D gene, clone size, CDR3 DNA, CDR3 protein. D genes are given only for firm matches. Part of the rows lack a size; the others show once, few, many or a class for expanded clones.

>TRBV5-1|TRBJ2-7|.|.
TGCGCCAGCCGCAAGGACGGGGGAATCTACGAGCAGTACTTC
CASRKDGGIYEQYF
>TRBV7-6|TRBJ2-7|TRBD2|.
TGTGTCAGCAGCAAGGGACTAGCGGGGGAAGGTCGGTACTTC
CVSSKGLAGEGRYF
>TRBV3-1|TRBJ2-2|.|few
TGTGCCAGCAGCCAAGATTTTCCGGGGAGCACCGGGGAGCTGTTTTTT
CASSQDFPGSTGELFF
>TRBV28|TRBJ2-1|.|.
TGTGCCAGCGGATCTCTTACTAAGTTCTTC
CASGSLTKFF
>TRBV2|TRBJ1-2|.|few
TGTGCCAGCAGTGAAATGCCAACAGGTTCGGGCTATGGCTACACCTTC
CASSEMPTGSGYGYTF
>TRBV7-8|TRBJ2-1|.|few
TGTGCCAGCAGCTCAGAGCGGTTCTACTCCTACAATGAGCAGTTCTTC
CASSSERFYSYNEQFF
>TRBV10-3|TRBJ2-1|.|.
TGTGCCATCAGTGAGCCTGCGAGGTTCGACAATGAGCAGTTCTTC
CAISEPARFDNEQFF
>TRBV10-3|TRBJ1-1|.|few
TGTGCCATCAGTGATTCGCAGTGGAACACTGAAGCTTTCTTT
CAISDSQWNTEAFF
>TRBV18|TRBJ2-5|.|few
TGTGCCAGCTCACCCTCGAATCAAGAGACCCAGTACTTC
CASSPSNQETQYF
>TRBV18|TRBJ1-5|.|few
TGTGCCAGCTCACCAGGGCAAGATCAGCCCCAGCATTTT
CASSPGQDQPQHF
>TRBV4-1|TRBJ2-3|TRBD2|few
TGCGCCAGCAGCCAAGAGCCTAGCGGGATCACAGATACGCAGTATTTT
CASSQEPSGITDTQYF
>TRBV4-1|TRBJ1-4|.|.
TGCGCCAGCAGCCAAGCCGGCGGCGGTTTAAATGAAAAACTGTTTTTT
CASSQAGGGLNEKLFF
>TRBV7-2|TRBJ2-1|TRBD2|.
TGTGCCAGCAGCCCCCTGTGGCTAGCGGGGGCCGATGAGCAGTTCTTC
CASSPLWLAGADEQFF
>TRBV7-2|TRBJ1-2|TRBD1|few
TGTGCCAGCAGCTCGTACAGGGGGTTTGGCTACACCTTC
CASSSYRGFGYTF
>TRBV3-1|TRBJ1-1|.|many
TGTGCCAGCAGCCAAGACAGGGGCTACACTGAAGCTTTCTTT
CASSQDRGYTEAFF
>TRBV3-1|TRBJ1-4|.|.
TGTGCCAGCAGCCAATTTGGTGAAAAACTGTTTTTT
CASSQFGEKLFF